This record covers a single T cell receptor (beta chain). J lost 0 bases, V lost 6 bases, and 8 bases had no gene match. The CDR3 extends over 15 amino acids. CDR1 and CDR2 (germline): MDHEN, SYDVKM. This sample was included in a study of blood T cell repertoires in COVID-19. Study details: Acute and convalescent COVID-19 samples came from the United States, Italy and Spain.

Per the authors' pipeline: It was from reference gene primer amplification that nucleated cell counts were estimated. Method: immunoSEQ multiplex PCR; TCRdb's copy keeps in-frame clones and lacks some. Clone size and V and J calls were adopted from that table, with D and trimming inferred from the DNA. The sample lists 280,000 or so clones, 83% occurring once. The TCR was taken from a woman aged 50 to 65 who had recovered from COVID-19. The material sequenced was peripheral blood. The chain carries TRBV28 and TRBJ2-7, with 7 bases lining up with TRBD1. CDR3 sequence (DNA): TGTGCCAGCAGCCAGTACGGGACAGTCTCCTACGAGCAGTACTTC. It translates to CASSQYGTVSYEQYF.